Detailed here is one T cell receptor (beta chain). This cohort consisted of healthy bone marrow donors. The PCR contained 60 Vbeta and 13 Jbeta primers. Generated by immunoSEQ multiplex PCR, the TCRdb table keeps only in-frame clones and is missing some. The sample has fewer than 150,000 clones, about 80% seen once. These data originate in a study of cytomegalovirus exposure and HLA in healthy donors. The CDR3 consists of 14 residues. In germline, CDR1 is MNHNY, CDR2 SVGAGI (reference sequence). The ends were cut back, 0 bases at V and 3 bases at J, with 6 bases in the middle. The specimen was PBMCs. This sequence originates from a man between 18 and 35 years old in good health and CMV-seronegative. The chain recombines TRBV6-6 with TRBJ2-1; D is unresolved. Here the CDR3 reads CASSYSDFYNEQFF. The CDR3 nucleotides read TGTGCCAGCAGTTACTCCGACTTCTACAATGAGCAGTTCTTC.